The present T cell receptor (beta chain) was sequenced within a study of beta chain features in type 1 diabetes. Findings and caveats of the study: Type 1 diabetes patients had moderately but significantly shorter TCRB CDR3s in all four CD4+ subsets.

Comment on this clone: The antigen is not known.

Investigators reverse transcribed all isolated RNA, so they sequenced expressed TCRB transcripts. Profiling relied on immunoSEQ multiplex PCR, and the TCRdb table lists in-frame clones only, not all of them. The data hold approximately 43,000 clones, with 65% to 70% observed a single time. This CDR3 has 18 residues. CDR1 KGHSH and CDR2 LQKENI come from the germline V gene. V lost 2 bases to trimming and J lost 2 bases, with 21 bases between them. The receptor was derived from a man aged 25-40 years with type 1 diabetes. Some clones in this sample may be carry-over from other donors' samples. The chain employs TRBV18 and TRBJ1-2; a possible D gene is TRBD1 (6 bases). The specimen sequenced was Tregs from blood. The CDR3 region is CASSPFRLDRRGNYGYTF. The DNA of the CDR3 is TGTGCCAGCTCACCATTCAGGCTGGACAGACGTGGGAACTATGGCTACACCTTC.